The 16 T cell receptor beta chains below all came from one sample that was sequenced in a study of T cell changes during pregnancy in multiple sclerosis. Profiling relied on immunoSEQ multiplex PCR, and the TCRdb table lists in-frame clones only, not all of them. In the table there are 65,000 to 90,000 clones, roughly nine tenths of which are singletons. This specimen consisted of PBMCs, obtained in the first trimester of pregnancy. The receptor source for this set is a female donor in good health, serving as a control in a pregnancy study. Some clones in this sample may be carry-over from other donors' samples.

This chain joins TRBV18 and TRBJ1-5; 8 bases match TRBD1. This CDR3 is built from 17 residues. Per the germline V gene, CDR1 is KGHSH and CDR2 is LQKENI. V was pared by 0 bases and J by 1 base, with 5 bases of the junction left unmatched. The CDR3, as DNA: TGTGCCAGCTCACCACCCGGGACAGGAAGGAGCAATCAGCCCCAGCATTTT. It translates to CASSPPGTGRSNQPQHF.

The rearrangement uses TRBV15 and TRBJ1-1, with 12 nucleotides matching TRBD1. The V and J ends lost 1 base and 2 bases, in that order; junction bases with no gene match: 17. This CDR3 has 21 residues. Germline V lookup: CDR1 LNHNV, CDR2 YYDKDF (reference sequence). The CDR3 here is CATSRGRWGLGQGAGNTEAFF. CDR3 nucleotides: TGTGCCACCAGCAGAGGGCGTTGGGGGTTGGGACAGGGGGCGGGAAACACTGAAGCTTTCTTT.

The chain couples TRBV28 to TRBJ2-1, with 7 positions matching TRBD2. The CDR3 runs 14 residues. Germline trimming cut 2 bases from V and 6 bases from J; bases unmatched to any gene: 4. Germline assignment: CDR1 MDHEN and CDR2 SYDVKM. CDR3 loop: CASSLRRESNEQFF. The CDR3 nucleotides are TGTGCCAGCAGTTTACGGCGGGAGAGCAATGAGCAGTTCTTC.

The table lists this clone with a few counts. The genes are TRBV18 and TRBJ1-1, with a tentative D call TRBD1 (5 bases). V dropped 3 bases and J dropped 8 bases, with 7 bases sitting between them. The CDR3 is 11 residues long. Germline V gene sequence: CDR1 KGHSH, CDR2 LQKENI. CDR3 sequence reads: CASSPSGEAFF. DNA of the CDR3: TGTGCCAGCTCACCCTCAGGGGAAGCTTTCTTT.

The chain couples TRBV27 to TRBJ1-2; D not resolved. V lost 2 bases, J lost 1 base, and 5 bases lay in between. From germline, CDR1 is MNHEY and CDR2 SMNVEV (reference sequence). The CDR3 length is 13 residues. The CDR3 loop reads CASSLRLNYGYTF. In DNA, the CDR3 is TGTGCCAGCAGTTTACGACTTAACTATGGCTACACCTTC.

The chain uses TRBV28 and TRBJ2-7, with a possible D match to TRBD2 (6 bases). Germline loops: CDR1 MDHEN, CDR2 SYDVKM. Trimming took 5 bases from V and 2 from J, leaving 16 bases between them. The CDR3 sequence is 15 residues long. CDR3 bases: TGTGCCAGCAGTCTAGGGACTTACCCCCCCTACGAGCAGTACTTC. Amino acid sequence: CASSLGTYPPYEQYF.

The V call is TRBV5-8, the J call TRBJ2-7; the match to TRBD1 covers 9 bases. Germline assignment: CDR1 SGHTS and CDR2 YDEGEE. The ends lost 4 bases at V and 4 bases at J; junction bases unmatched: 6. The CDR3 is 14 residues long. Written as DNA, the CDR3 is TGTGCCAGCAGCCAGACAGGGGGAGCATACGAGCAGTACTTC. It translates to CASSQTGGAYEQYF.

This sequence joins TRBV7-3 and TRBJ2-7; TRBD2 agrees at 7 bases. The junction had 8 bases not matched to a gene; V was cut back by 3 bases and J by 0 bases. Per the germline V gene, CDR1 is SGHTA and CDR2 is FQGTGA. This CDR3 is 16 amino acids long. The CDR3 DNA reads as TGTGCCAGCAGCTTGTGTACCGGGACTAACTCCTACGAGCAGTACTTC. The encoded protein is CASSLCTGTNSYEQYF.

The chain is built from TRBV4-3 and TRBJ2-7; 10 bases fit TRBD1. Looked up from germline, CDR1 is LGHNA and CDR2 is YSLEER. After removal of 3 bases from V and 4 bases from J, the junction contained 6 bases not matched to a gene. The CDR3 is made up of 15 amino acids. The CDR3 region has the DNA TGCGCCAGCAGCCATGGGGGGACAGGGGAATACGAGCAGTACTTC. Translated: CASSHGGTGEYEQYF.

CDR3 nucleotide sequence: TGTGCCAGCAGTATTAACCCCCCGAACAGGGGTACGGATGGCTACACCTTC. As protein: CASSINPPNRGTDGYTF. This chain connects TRBV28 to TRBJ1-2; 7 bases are shared with TRBD1. The CDR3 has 17 amino acids. The ends lost 5 bases at V and 6 bases at J; junction bases unmatched: 18. In germline, CDR1 is MDHEN, CDR2 SYDVKM.

J is TRBJ2-3 and V is TRBV4-3; the D gene is possibly TRBD1 (5 bases). The CDR3 length is 16 residues. The V gene's germline CDR1 is LGHNA and CDR2 YSLEER. Deletions cut 2 bases from V and 0 bases from J, with 12 bases between. The CDR3 is CASSQRRAGSTDTQYF. CDR3 sequence (DNA): TGCGCCAGCAGCCAACGAAGGGCAGGGAGCACAGATACGCAGTATTTT.

V is TRBV5-1 and J is TRBJ2-7, with a weak D call TRBD1 (6 bases). Germline loops: CDR1 SGHRS, CDR2 YFSETQ. The CDR3 is 13 amino acids. V was pared by 5 bases and J by 5 bases, with 14 bases between. CDR3 residues: CASSSDSRNEQYF. The CDR3 DNA is TGCGCCAGCAGTTCGGACAGCAGGAACGAGCAGTACTTC.

The chain employs TRBV4-3 and TRBJ2-7; the match to TRBD1 covers 9 bases. The V segment lost 0 bases and the J segment 3 bases; nucleotides outside the gene matches: 3. CDR3 length equals 15 residues. Germline-derived CDR1 and CDR2 are LGHNA and YSLEER. The CDR3 nucleotides read TGCGCCAGCAGCCAAGATCACAGGGGGCTCTACGAGCAGTACTTC. It yields the protein CASSQDHRGLYEQYF.

There are a few counts of this clone. Other DNA sequences of this sample code for an identical CDR3. The V and J genes are TRBV29-1 and TRBJ2-1; D unclear. Germline V lookup: CDR1 SQVTM, CDR2 ANQGSEA. The CDR3 loop spans 13 amino acids. Trimming removed 1 base from V and 1 base from J, with 5 bases in between. Here the CDR3 reads CSVEGTSYNEQFF. The CDR3 nucleotides read TGCAGCGTTGAAGGCACATCCTACAATGAGCAGTTCTTC.

This sequence joins TRBV6-1 and TRBJ1-2; 8 nucleotides match TRBD1. The CDR3 is 14 amino acids. Trimming removed 6 bases from V and 3 bases from J; junction bases left unmatched: 6. In germline, CDR1 is MNHNS, CDR2 SASEGT. CDR3 DNA: TGTGCCAGCAGCACAGGGGGAGGGTACTATGGCTACACCTTC. The encoded protein is CASSTGGGYYGYTF.

This CDR3 reads CASRELYGYTF. The CDR3, as DNA: TGTGCCAGTAGGGAGCTCTATGGCTACACCTTC. The chain combines TRBV19 with TRBJ1-2; no clear D. The CDR3 runs to 11 residues. Trimming removed 6 bases from V and 4 bases from J, with 6 bases in between. Per the germline V gene, CDR1 is LNHDA and CDR2 is SQIVND (reference sequence). Using reference TRBV19 and TRBJ1-2 for the parts outside the CDR3, the full variable domain is DGGITQSPKYLFRKEGQNVTLSCEQNLNHDAMYWYRQDPGQGLRLIYYSQIVNDFQKGDIAEGYSVSREKKESFPLTVTSAQKNPTAFYLCASRELYGYTFGSGTRLTVV.